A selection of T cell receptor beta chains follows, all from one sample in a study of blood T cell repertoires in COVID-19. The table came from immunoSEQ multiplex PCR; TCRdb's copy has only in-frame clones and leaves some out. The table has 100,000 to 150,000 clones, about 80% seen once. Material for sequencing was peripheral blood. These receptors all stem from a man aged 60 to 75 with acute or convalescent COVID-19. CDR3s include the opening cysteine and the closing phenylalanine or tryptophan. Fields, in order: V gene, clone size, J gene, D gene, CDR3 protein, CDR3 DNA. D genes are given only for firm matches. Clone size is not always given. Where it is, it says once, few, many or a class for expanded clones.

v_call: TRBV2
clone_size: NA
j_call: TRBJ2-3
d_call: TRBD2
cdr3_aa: CASSVLAGGADTQYF
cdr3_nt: TGTGCCAGCAGTGTTCTAGCGGGAGGTGCAGATACGCAGTATTTT

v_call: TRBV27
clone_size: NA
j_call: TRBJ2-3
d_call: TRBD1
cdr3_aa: CASSYRTGGTDTQYF
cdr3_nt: TGTGCCAGCAGTTACCGGACAGGGGGAACAGATACGCAGTATTTT

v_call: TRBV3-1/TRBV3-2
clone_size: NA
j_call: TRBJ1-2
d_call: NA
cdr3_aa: CASSQGTGYGYTF
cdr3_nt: TGTGCCAGCAGCCAAGGAACAGGGTATGGCTACACCTTC

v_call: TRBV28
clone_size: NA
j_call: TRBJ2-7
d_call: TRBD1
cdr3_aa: CASSRTGFGEQYF
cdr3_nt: TGTGCCAGCAGCCGGACAGGGTTTGGCGAGCAGTACTTC

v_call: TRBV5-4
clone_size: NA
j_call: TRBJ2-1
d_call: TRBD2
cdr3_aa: CASRLTGGSSYNEQFF
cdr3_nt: TGTGCCAGCAGACTGACGGGAGGGAGCTCCTACAATGAGCAGTTCTTC

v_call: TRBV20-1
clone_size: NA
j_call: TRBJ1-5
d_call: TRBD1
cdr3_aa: CSASRQGAGQPQHF
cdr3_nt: TGCAGTGCTAGTAGACAGGGGGCGGGTCAGCCCCAGCATTTT

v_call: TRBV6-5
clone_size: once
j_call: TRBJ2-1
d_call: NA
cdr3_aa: CASRGVFGEQFF
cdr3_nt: TGTGCCAGCAGGGGCGTTTTCGGTGAGCAGTTCTTC

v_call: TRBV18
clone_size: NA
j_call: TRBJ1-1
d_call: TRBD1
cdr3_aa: CASSLPDRAEAFF
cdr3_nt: TGTGCCAGCTCACTTCCGGACAGGGCTGAAGCTTTCTTT

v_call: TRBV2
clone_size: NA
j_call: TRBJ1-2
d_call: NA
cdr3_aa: CASSPVRDFSYTF
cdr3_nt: TGTGCCAGCAGTCCGGTAAGGGACTTCAGCTACACCTTC

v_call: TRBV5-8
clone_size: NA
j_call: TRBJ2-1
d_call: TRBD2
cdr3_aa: CASSLYSGRSLWQFF
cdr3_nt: TGTGCCAGCAGCTTGTATAGCGGGAGGTCGCTTTGGCAGTTCTTC